This T cell receptor beta chain appears in the sequencing data of a study of blood T cell repertoires in COVID-19. Enrollment of patients from Seattle took place during active infection, with longitudinal follow-up. Assay used: immunoSEQ multiplex PCR; TCRdb lists only in-frame clones, some missing. The table records around 190,000 clones, 79% of them present only once. The CDR3 contains 13 residues. V was clipped by 5 bases and J by 0 bases, with 4 bases between them. The source material was peripheral blood. V usage is TRBV12-3 or TRBV12-4 and J usage is TRBJ2-2, with D uncertain. This sequence was found in a woman in her thirties or forties with COVID-19, enrolled during active disease. CDR3 nucleotides: TGTGCCAGCAGTCTTTCGAACACCGGGGAGCTGTTTTTT. Its protein product is CASSLSNTGELFF.